These T cell receptor beta chains were read from a single sample in a study of neurological immune-mediated disorders. TCRdb reanalysed the 5' RACE reads using MiXCR and keeps one entry per CDR3 protein. The sample holds 54,000 or so distinct CDR3 sequences, roughly 3.2% seen once. The sample was PBMCs. The receptors come from a woman aged 30 to 39 with multiple sclerosis. Each CDR3 is given with its conserved first and last residue.

v_call	j_call	cdr3_length	cdr3_aa
TRBV15	TRBJ1-5	12	CATKGAGQPQNF
TRBV3-1	TRBJ2-3	15	CASSQDPPWTDTQYF
TRBV5-8	TRBJ2-1	14	CASSEGQAYNEQFF
TRBV5-1	TRBJ1-1	14	CASSPRTGDTEAFF
TRBV27	TRBJ1-5	15	CASSLSRAFNQPQNF
TRBV6-1	TRBJ2-7	15	CASSEAGDRDYEQYF
TRBV19	TRBJ1-1	14	CASSSRPVNTEAFF
TRBV20-1	TRBJ1-1	11	CSAQGKTEAFF
TRBV20-1	TRBJ1-5	13	CSARDPSDQPQHF
TRBV2	TRBJ2-6	18	CASSGLAGGSSGANVLTF
TRBV12-3/TRBV12-4	TRBJ2-3	15	CASRSGTQIKDTQYF
TRBV24-1	TRBJ2-2	16	CATSQPGQGITGELFF
TRBV7-9	TRBJ2-3	16	CASSLVDDRGQDTQYF
TRBV7-8	TRBJ1-6	20	CASSTPRTGENKGYNSPLHF
TRBV7-9	TRBJ2-7	16	CASSERARDRGNEQYF
TRBV20-1	TRBJ2-7	14	CSGRDILAASEQYF
TRBV20-1	TRBJ2-5	14	CSARDGTAQETQYF
TRBV29-1	TRBJ2-2	13	CSVLGANTGELFF
TRBV20-1	TRBJ2-1	15	CSARTSGRTDNEQFF
TRBV12-3/TRBV12-4	TRBJ1-3	14	CASILSGSGNTIYF
TRBV5-1	TRBJ2-5	14	CASSWDRGRETQYF
TRBV4-1	TRBJ2-3	14	CASSPGVWGDTQYF
TRBV6-5	TRBJ2-5	11	CASRIKETQYF
TRBV12-3/TRBV12-4	TRBJ2-1	14	CASSRTGMDNEQFF
TRBV7-9	TRBJ2-5	16	CASSLVRAGGPETQYF
TRBV20-1	TRBJ2-7	14	CSASRPGTGPHEYF
TRBV20-1	TRBJ2-7	14	CSAIWTIVPYEQYF
TRBV20-1	TRBJ2-7	12	CSASPAFYEQYF
TRBV2	TRBJ1-4	14	CASGTGRGGEKLFF
TRBV20-1	TRBJ2-2	14	CSAGRQGSAGELFF
TRBV20-1	TRBJ1-3	16	CSADPRTSGSGNTIYF
TRBV6-5	TRBJ2-2	14	CASSQGALPGELFF
TRBV5-1	TRBJ1-1	15	CASSLGGDPNTEAFF
TRBV5-6	TRBJ2-5	14	CASSIRAIQETQYF
TRBV5-1	TRBJ2-2	13	CASSLAFGGELFF
TRBV21-1	TRBJ1-2	14	CASSKGGDDYGYTF
TRBV20-1	TRBJ2-1	15	CSASLAGGPPGEQFF
TRBV7-2	TRBJ2-1	20	CASSLGGTGVSGRIYNEQFF
TRBV7-2	TRBJ2-1	11	CASTPHNEQFF
TRBV5-1	TRBJ2-7	15	CASSLQVGGGHEQYF
TRBV15	TRBJ2-7	13	CATSVRALYEQYF
TRBV2	TRBJ1-5	13	CASSESGRQPQNF